This is a list of T cell receptor beta chains from one sample in a study of cytomegalovirus exposure and HLA in healthy donors. Generated by immunoSEQ multiplex PCR, the TCRdb table keeps only in-frame clones and is missing some. The table shows about 150,000 clones, with around 75% occurring only once. Input material: PBMCs. The receptors were gathered from a woman aged 40 to 50 in good health and CMV-seronegative. CDR3s include the opening cysteine and the closing phenylalanine or tryptophan. The order of the fields is J gene, V gene, clone size, D gene, CDR3 protein, CDR3 DNA. The D gene is left open where the match is weak. For some rows the clone size is stated as once, few or many, or as a class when expanded; others skip it.

j_gene: TRBJ2-1; v_gene: TRBV28; abundance: few; d_gene: .; CDR3aa: CASGLANEQFF; CDR3nt: TGTGCCAGCGGGCTGGCCAATGAGCAGTTCTTC
j_gene: TRBJ2-3; v_gene: TRBV5-1; abundance: .; d_gene: TRBD2; CDR3aa: CASSPTSGVPSTDTQYF; CDR3nt: TGCGCCAGCAGCCCGACTAGCGGGGTTCCTAGCACAGATACGCAGTATTTT
j_gene: TRBJ2-4; v_gene: TRBV6-4; abundance: .; d_gene: .; CDR3aa: CASSPRGGKNIQYF; CDR3nt: TGTGCCAGCAGTCCTCGGGGAGGCAAAAACATTCAGTACTTC
j_gene: TRBJ1-5; v_gene: TRBV5-1; abundance: .; d_gene: .; CDR3aa: CASSLAGASNQPQHF; CDR3nt: TGCGCCAGCAGCTTGGCAGGGGCTAGCAATCAGCCCCAGCATTTT
j_gene: TRBJ1-4; v_gene: TRBV28; abundance: .; d_gene: .; CDR3aa: CASSLYDRSATNEKLFF; CDR3nt: TGTGCCAGCAGTTTATATGATAGATCTGCAACTAATGAAAAACTGTTTTTT
j_gene: TRBJ2-7; v_gene: TRBV5-4; abundance: once; d_gene: TRBD1; CDR3aa: CASSRDRVYEQYF; CDR3nt: TGTGCCAGCAGTCGTGACAGGGTCTACGAGCAGTACTTC
j_gene: TRBJ2-5; v_gene: TRBV7-6; abundance: .; d_gene: .; CDR3aa: CASSLRGEVGGWETQYF; CDR3nt: TGTGCCAGCAGCTTACGGGGAGAAGTCGGGGGATGGGAGACCCAGTACTTC
j_gene: TRBJ2-7; v_gene: TRBV19; abundance: .; d_gene: .; CDR3aa: CASSIGAGSHYEQYF; CDR3nt: TGTGCCAGTAGTATAGGAGCAGGTTCCCACTACGAGCAGTACTTC
j_gene: TRBJ1-2; v_gene: TRBV5-4; abundance: .; d_gene: .; CDR3aa: CASSFSGDAGYTF; CDR3nt: TGTGCCAGCAGCTTTTCGGGTGACGCTGGCTACACCTTC
j_gene: TRBJ1-1; v_gene: TRBV5-4; abundance: few; d_gene: .; CDR3aa: CASSLGSGSYTEAFF; CDR3nt: TGTGCCAGCAGCTTGGGGTCAGGGTCGTACACTGAAGCTTTCTTT
j_gene: TRBJ1-1; v_gene: TRBV18; abundance: .; d_gene: TRBD1; CDR3aa: CASSLLQGAVNTEAFF; CDR3nt: TGTGCCAGCTCACTACTTCAGGGGGCGGTGAACACTGAAGCTTTCTTT